These 17 T cell receptor beta chains came from one sample sequenced in a study of patients with pleural tuberculosis (dated by TCRdb to the mid-2010s). The run used an Illumina Genome Analyzer IIx. TCRdb redid the processing of the public reads, applying fastp at Q25 and MiXCR, and retained in-frame beta chains. Entries are consolidated by CDR3 protein sequence, retaining the most common genes and DNA. This sample lists under 65,000 distinct CDR3 sequences; 6% to 8% were detected once. 15% to 20% of the sample comes from the top ten. The receptors derive from a human donor with pleural tuberculosis.

This clonotype was seen many times. The J gene is TRBJ2-7, the V gene TRBV6-1; weak D call: TRBD2 (5 bases). Trimming removed 3 bases at V and 1 base at J, with 10 bases between. The V gene's germline CDR1 is MNHNS and CDR2 SASEGT. This CDR3 has 14 residues. CDR3: CASSEPRTSYEQYV. DNA of the CDR3: TGTGCCAGCAGTGAGCCCAGGACTTCCTACGAGCAGTACGTC.

This clonotype was seen a few times. V and J are TRBV12-5 and TRBJ2-2; D is uncertain. The CDR3 sequence is 14 residues long. V was cut by 1 base and J by 6 bases, with 9 bases left in between. Germline values: CDR1 LGHNT, CDR2 FRNRAP. The CDR3 DNA sequence: TGTGCTAGTGGTTTGGCCATCGACGCCGGGGAGCTGTTTTTT. As protein: CASGLAIDAGELFF.

This clonotype appeared many times. CDR3 coding DNA: TGTGCCAGCACCCCCGGACAGGGAAATACCTACGAGCAGTACTTC. It codes for CASTPGQGNTYEQYF. The J gene is TRBJ2-7, the V gene TRBV12-3 or TRBV12-4; TRBD1 matches at 8 bases. The CDR3 totals 15 residues. Trimming took 7 bases from V and 2 from J; bases not matched to a gene: 10.

The chain employs TRBV29-1 and TRBJ2-3, with a weak D call TRBD1 (5 bases). The CDR3 is made up of 14 amino acids. V lost 0 bases to trimming and J lost 1 base, with 8 bases between them. Germline V gene lookup returns CDR1 SQVTM and CDR2 ANQGSEA. The CDR3 coding sequence is TGCAGCGTTGAAGATTCGACAGGCACAGATACGCAGTATTTT. This translates into CSVEDSTGTDTQYF.

This clonotype was observed many times. The chain has TRBV25-1 and TRBJ1-1; D is unclear. V dropped 2 bases and J dropped 1 base, with 2 bases sitting between them. Germline V gene sequence: CDR1 MGHDK, CDR2 SYGVNS. The CDR3 totals 12 residues. This CDR3 reads CASSEPNTEAFF. CDR3 sequence (DNA): TGTGCCAGCAGTGAACCGAACACTGAAGCTTTCTTT.

This clonotype was seen at least ten times. This chain uses TRBV28 with TRBJ1-5; D not certain. The ends were cut back, 6 bases at V and 3 bases at J, with 6 bases in the middle. CDR1 is MDHEN, CDR2 SYDVKM, per germline. CDR3 size: 12 residues. The CDR3 loop reads CASRLDNQPQHF. CDR3 in DNA: TGTGCCAGCAGGTTGGACAATCAGCCCCAGCATTTT.

Note on this clonotype: This may be a read error, as it is one base from a much larger clone. V and J are TRBV2 and TRBJ2-7, with D maybe TRBD1 (5 bases). Germline CDR1 is SNHLY and CDR2 is FYNNEI. The CDR3 spans 14 residues. V gave up 5 bases and J gave up 0 bases, with 11 bases separating them. This chain's CDR3 is CASSKGQASYEQYF. The CDR3 coding sequence is TGTGCCAGCAGTAAGGGGCAGGCCTCCTACGAGCAGTACTTC.

This clonotype showed up many times. The chain has TRBV12-3 or TRBV12-4 and TRBJ2-7, with 10 bases that match TRBD1. This CDR3 has 14 residues. Trimming removed 5 bases from V and 3 bases from J; junction bases left unmatched: 4. The CDR3 DNA reads as TGTGCCAGCAGTACGACAGGGGGCTACTACGAGCAGTACTTC. Protein sequence: CASSTTGGYYEQYF.

This clonotype showed up many times. J is TRBJ2-1 and V is TRBV15, with a possible D match to TRBD1 (5 bases). The CDR3 spans 16 residues. Trimming left V 3 bases short and J 4 bases short, with 16 bases between. Looked up from germline, CDR1 is LNHNV and CDR2 is YYDKDF (reference sequence). The DNA of the CDR3 is TGTGCCACCAGCAGGGGCAGGTCCAGGGCTTACAATGAGCAGTTCTTC. This gives the protein CATSRGRSRAYNEQFF.

The table lists this clonotype with many counts. V gene TRBV28 combines with J gene TRBJ1-2; 9 bases match TRBD1. Germline CDR1 reads MDHEN; CDR2 reads SYDVKM. CDR3 size: 15 residues. Germline trimming cut 4 bases from V and 4 bases from J; bases unmatched to any gene: 7. The chain's CDR3 is CASSSPGTGPYGYTF. CDR3 bases: TGTGCCAGCAGTTCGCCCGGGACAGGGCCCTATGGCTACACCTTC.

This clonotype was counted many times. This chain links TRBV11-2 with TRBJ2-2; D is possibly TRBD1 or TRBD2 (5 bases each). The CDR3 spans 15 residues. V was pared by 6 bases and J by 7 bases, with 18 bases between. Germline-derived CDR1 and CDR2 are SGHAT and FQNNGV. CDR3 bases: TGTGCCAGCAGTTCCGGGACGCTTGGCCGCGGGGAGCTGTTTTTT. It translates to CASSSGTLGRGELFF. The full variable domain, with the rest looked up from reference TRBV11-2 and TRBJ2-2, is EAGVAQSPRYKIIEKRQSVAFWCNPISGHATLYWYQQILGQGPKLLIQFQNNGVVDDSQLPKDRFSAERLKGVDSTLKIQPAKLEDSAVYLCASSSGTLGRGELFFGEGSRLTVL.

This clonotype was seen at least ten times. The rearrangement links TRBV20-1 to TRBJ2-7; 7 positions agree with TRBD2. The CDR3 has 12 residues. Germline assignment: CDR1 DFQATT and CDR2 SNEGSKA (reference sequence). Trimming took 6 bases from V and 6 from J; bases not matched to a gene: 8. This chain's CDR3 is CSAGAGVLEQYF. The CDR3 DNA follows: TGCAGTGCCGGGGCGGGAGTCCTCGAGCAGTACTTC.

This clonotype has at least ten counts. V and J are TRBV7-3 and TRBJ2-3, with 11 bases lining up with TRBD2. V trimming: 1 base; J trimming: 5 bases; junction bases outside the gene matches: 8. Germline V lookup: CDR1 SGHTA, CDR2 FQGTGA. This CDR3 comprises 17 residues. CDR3 nucleotides: TGTGCCAGCAGCTTAATGGGCCTAGCGGGAGGCGGAGATACGCAGTATTTT. Its translation: CASSLMGLAGGGDTQYF.

The chain couples TRBV11-2 to TRBJ1-2; no firm D call. Germline CDR1 reads SGHAT; CDR2 reads FQNNGV. V was trimmed by 1 base and J by 8 bases, leaving 11 bases between them. The CDR3 spans 13 residues. CDR3: CASSLGTEGGYTF. CDR3 bases: TGTGCCAGCAGCTTAGGCACAGAAGGCGGCTACACCTTC.

This clonotype was observed at least ten times. The rearrangement uses TRBV27 and TRBJ1-2, with 10 bases that match TRBD1. The germline CDR1 and CDR2 sequences are MNHEY and SMNVEV (reference sequence). This CDR3 has 13 amino acids. Germline trimming cut 4 bases from V and 8 bases from J; bases unmatched to any gene: 4. CDR3 sequence (DNA): TGTGCCAGCAGTTGGACAGGGGGTGGCGGCTACACCTTC. Protein product: CASSWTGGGGYTF.

The table lists this clonotype with many counts. The chain carries TRBV4-1 and TRBJ1-1; 7 bases fit TRBD1. J lost 3 bases, V lost 1 base, and 5 bases had no gene match. Germline assignment: CDR1 MGHRA and CDR2 YSYEKL. The CDR3 length is 15 residues. DNA for the CDR3: TGCGCCAGCAGCCAAGTTCTAGGACAGGACACTGAAGCTTTCTTT. Protein: CASSQVLGQDTEAFF.

CDR3 sequence: CASRGQGGSYEQYF. DNA for the CDR3: TGTGCCAGCAGAGGACAGGGGGGATCCTACGAGCAGTACTTC. The chain links TRBV28 to TRBJ2-7, with 10 positions matching TRBD1. V trimming: 6 bases; J trimming: 1 base; junction bases outside the gene matches: 3. The CDR3 totals 14 residues. Germline lookup yields CDR1 MDHEN and CDR2 SYDVKM.